These 11 T cell receptor beta chains were all obtained from the same sample, sequenced in a study of CXCR3-negative and CXCR3-positive naive CD8 T cells (dated by TCRdb to between 2018 and 2021). The study at large found these results: TRB CDR3s from CXCR3-positive naive cells showed higher hydrophobicity (lower Kidera factor 4), lower energy, and higher strength and volume indices than CXCR3-negative naive cells.

The sequencer listed for this sample is NextSeq 550. The Human TCR Profiling Kit (MiLaboratory) was used to make UMI-labeled 5' RACE TRB cDNA libraries. Each entry corresponds to one CDR3 protein sequence from reads that TCRdb reprocessed, and DNA is not given. The sample's clone listing holds more than 70,000 distinct CDR3 sequences. Roughly 0.64% of the sample comes from the top ten. Which antigens these TCRs recognize remains unknown. Sequenced input: naive CXCR3+ CD8+ T cells from blood. The cell subset or site label on this specimen signifies: CD45RO-CCR7+CD27+CD95- naive CD8+ T cells expressing CXCR3 (TNR3+). The receptor source for this set is a human donor in good health. Some clones in this sample may be carry-over from other donors' samples.

The chain joins TRBV28 to TRBJ2-1; the D gene TCRdb calls, TRBD1, cannot be checked with no DNA. This CDR3 has 17 residues. Germline lookup yields CDR1 MDHEN and CDR2 SYDVKM. CDR3 sequence reads: CAISPRGGLHSYNEQFF.

This chain joins TRBV5-1 and TRBJ2-7; TCRdb selects TRBD2, and the lack of DNA leaves this call unchecked. This CDR3 region has 14 residues. Germline CDR1 is SGHRS and CDR2 is YFSETQ. The CDR3 here is CASSPYRAVHEQYF.

V gene TRBV4-1 combines with J gene TRBJ2-7; with no DNA, the TCRdb D assignment of TRBD1 cannot be verified. The CDR3 runs to 13 residues. The germline CDR1 and CDR2 sequences are MGHRA and YSYEKL. This chain's CDR3 is CASSQGGGTEQYF.

The chain employs TRBV28 and TRBJ2-1; lacking DNA, the TRBD2 call made by TCRdb goes unchecked. This CDR3 has 17 amino acids. Germline V gives CDR1 MDHEN, CDR2 SYDVKM. The CDR3 protein is CASILAGGISSYNEQFF.

The chain joins TRBV28 to TRBJ1-2; TCRdb outputs TRBD1, but without DNA this stays unchecked. CDR3 size: 14 residues. Germline values: CDR1 MDHEN, CDR2 SYDVKM. The CDR3 sequence is CASSPSGEYYGYTF.

V usage is TRBV6-2 or TRBV6-3 and J usage is TRBJ2-7; the D gene TCRdb calls, TRBD2, cannot be checked with no DNA. Germline CDR1 MNHEY, CDR2 SVGEGT. This CDR3 comprises 13 residues. CDR3 sequence reads: CASSYGPSYEQYF.

The CDR3 sequence is CASSILDAYNSPLHF. The chain has TRBV19 and TRBJ1-6. The CDR3 is made up of 15 amino acids. Germline loops: CDR1 LNHDA, CDR2 SQIVND (reference sequence).

The genes are TRBV3-1 and TRBJ2-1; TCRdb names TRBD2, which stays unverified in the absence of DNA. The CDR3 contains 17 residues. Germline lookup yields CDR1 LGHDT and CDR2 YNNKEL (reference sequence). CDR3 protein: CASSQEGSGGPYNEQFF.

This chain joins TRBV6-1 and TRBJ2-7; the TCRdb D gene call, TRBD2, has no DNA to confirm it. The CDR3 spans 14 residues. Germline assignment: CDR1 MNHNS and CDR2 SASEGT. The CDR3 protein is CASSRTSGTYEQYF.

The rearrangement joins TRBV13 to TRBJ2-2; no DNA is available, so the TRBD1 call from TCRdb remains unchecked. The V gene's germline CDR1 is PRHDT and CDR2 FYEKMQ (reference sequence). This CDR3 has 16 amino acids. The CDR3 protein is CASSWGTAANTGELFF. Using reference TRBV13 and TRBJ2-2 for the parts outside the CDR3, the full variable domain is AAGVIQSPRHLIKEKRETATLKCYPIPRHDTVYWYQQGPGQDPQFLISFYEKMQSDKGSIPDRFSAQQFSDYHSELNMSSLELGDSALYFCASSWGTAANTGELFFGEGSRLTVL.

This chain connects TRBV28 to TRBJ2-5; TCRdb proposes TRBD2, but this gene call is untestable without DNA. CDR3 length equals 13 residues. CDR1 MDHEN and CDR2 SYDVKM come from the germline V gene. The CDR3: CASSFEQRETQYF.